This TCR beta chain appears in the sequencing data of a study of blood T cell repertoires in COVID-19. Generated by immunoSEQ multiplex PCR, the TCRdb table keeps only in-frame clones and is missing some. Among hundreds of thousands of clones, 88% were seen once, and the ten largest hold roughly 0.8%. The CDR3 has 16 amino acids. Germline V gene data show CDR1 as LNHNV and CDR2 as YYDKDF (reference sequence). With V trimmed by 1 base and J by 6 bases, 10 bases remained unmatched. This sequence originates from a woman younger than 45 with acute or convalescent COVID-19. The rearrangement joins TRBV15 to TRBJ2-7, with 9 nucleotides matching TRBD1. What was sequenced was peripheral blood. The CDR3 loop reads CATSRASGTGYSEQYF. The CDR3, as DNA: TGTGCCACCAGCAGAGCAAGTGGGACAGGGTATAGCGAGCAGTACTTC.